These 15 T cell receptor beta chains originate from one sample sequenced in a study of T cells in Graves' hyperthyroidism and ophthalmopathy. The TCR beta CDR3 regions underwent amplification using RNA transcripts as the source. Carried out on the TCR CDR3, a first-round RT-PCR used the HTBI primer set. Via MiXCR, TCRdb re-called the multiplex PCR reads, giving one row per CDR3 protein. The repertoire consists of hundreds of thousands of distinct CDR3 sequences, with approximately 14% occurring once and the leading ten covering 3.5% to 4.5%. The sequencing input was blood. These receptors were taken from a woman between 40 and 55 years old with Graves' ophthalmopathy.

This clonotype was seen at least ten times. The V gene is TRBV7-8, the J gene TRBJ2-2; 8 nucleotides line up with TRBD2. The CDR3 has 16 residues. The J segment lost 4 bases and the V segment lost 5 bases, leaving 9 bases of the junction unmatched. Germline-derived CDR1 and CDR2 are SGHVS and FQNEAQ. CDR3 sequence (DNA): TGTGCCAGCAGCGCCCGGACTAGCCCACTCACCGGGGAGCTGTTTTTT. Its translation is CASSARTSPLTGELFF.

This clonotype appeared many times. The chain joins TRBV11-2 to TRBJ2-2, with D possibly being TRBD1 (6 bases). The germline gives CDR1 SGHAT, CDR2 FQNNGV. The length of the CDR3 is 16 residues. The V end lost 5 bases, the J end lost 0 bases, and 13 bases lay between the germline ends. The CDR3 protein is CASSRPGTTNTGELFF. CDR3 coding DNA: TGTGCCAGCAGCAGACCCGGGACAACGAACACCGGGGAGCTGTTTTTT.

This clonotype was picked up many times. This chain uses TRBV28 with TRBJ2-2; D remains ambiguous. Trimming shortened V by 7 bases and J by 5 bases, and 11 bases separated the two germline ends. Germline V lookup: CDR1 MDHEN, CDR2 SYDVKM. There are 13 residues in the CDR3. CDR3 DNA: TGTGCCAGCACCCTGGTCCAGACCGGGGAGCTGTTTTTT. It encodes CASTLVQTGELFF.

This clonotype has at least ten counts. The CDR3 nucleotides read TGCAGTGCTAGGAGACAGGGGGCTTTAGAGACCCAGTACTTC. It is translated as CSARRQGALETQYF. This chain links TRBV20-1 with TRBJ2-5, with 10 bases lining up with TRBD1. Germline loops: CDR1 DFQATT, CDR2 SNEGSKA (reference sequence). V shed 3 bases and J 4 bases; nucleotides not matched to a gene: 5. CDR3 size: 14 residues.

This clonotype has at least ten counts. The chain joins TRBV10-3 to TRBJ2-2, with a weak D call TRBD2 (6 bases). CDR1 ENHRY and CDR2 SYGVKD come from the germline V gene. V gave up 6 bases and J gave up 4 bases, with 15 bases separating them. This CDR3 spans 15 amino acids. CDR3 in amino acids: CAISVGGGSTGELFF. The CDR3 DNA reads TGTGCCATCAGCGTCGGGGGAGGCAGCACCGGGGAGCTGTTTTTT.

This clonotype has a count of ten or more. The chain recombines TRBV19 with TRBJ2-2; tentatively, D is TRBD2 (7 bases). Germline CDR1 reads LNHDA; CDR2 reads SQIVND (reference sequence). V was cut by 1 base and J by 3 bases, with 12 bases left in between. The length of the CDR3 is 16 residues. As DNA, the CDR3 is TGTGCCAGTAGTATAGGAGGGGGGGCCTACACCGGGGAGCTGTTTTTT. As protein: CASSIGGGAYTGELFF.

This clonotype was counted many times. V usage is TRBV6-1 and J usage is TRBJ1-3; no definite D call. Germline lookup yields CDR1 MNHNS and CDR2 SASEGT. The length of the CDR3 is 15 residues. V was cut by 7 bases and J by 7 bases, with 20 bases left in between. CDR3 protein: CASTESYWTANTIYF. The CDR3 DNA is TGTGCCAGCACCGAATCTTATTGGACGGCCAACACCATATATTTT.

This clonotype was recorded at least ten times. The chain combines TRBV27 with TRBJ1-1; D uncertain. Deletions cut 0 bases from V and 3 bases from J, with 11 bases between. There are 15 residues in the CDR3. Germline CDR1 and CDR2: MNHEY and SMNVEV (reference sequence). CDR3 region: CASSLSRTAYTEAFF. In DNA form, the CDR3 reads TGTGCCAGCAGTTTATCCCGGACGGCATACACTGAAGCTTTCTTT.

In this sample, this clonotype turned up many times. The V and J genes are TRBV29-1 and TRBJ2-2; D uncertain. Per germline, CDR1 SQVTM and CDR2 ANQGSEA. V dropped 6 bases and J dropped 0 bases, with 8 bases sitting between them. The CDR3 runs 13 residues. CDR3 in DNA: TGCAGCGTGGTCGAAGCGAACACCGGGGAGCTGTTTTTT. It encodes CSVVEANTGELFF.

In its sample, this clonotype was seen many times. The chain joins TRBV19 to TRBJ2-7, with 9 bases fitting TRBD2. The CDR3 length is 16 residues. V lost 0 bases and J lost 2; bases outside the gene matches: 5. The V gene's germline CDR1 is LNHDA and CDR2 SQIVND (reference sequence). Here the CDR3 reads CASSIDAPSGTYEQYF. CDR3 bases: TGTGCCAGTAGTATAGATGCCCCTAGCGGGACCTACGAGCAGTACTTC.

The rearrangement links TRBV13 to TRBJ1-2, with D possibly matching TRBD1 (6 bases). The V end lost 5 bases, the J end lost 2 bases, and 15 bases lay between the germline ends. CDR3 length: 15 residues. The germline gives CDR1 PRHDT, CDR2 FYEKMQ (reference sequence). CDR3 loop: CASSTRQAVNYGYTF. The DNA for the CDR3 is TGTGCCAGCAGCACCCGACAGGCGGTAAACTATGGCTACACCTTC. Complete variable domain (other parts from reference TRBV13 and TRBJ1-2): AAGVIQSPRHLIKEKRETATLKCYPIPRHDTVYWYQQGPGQDPQFLISFYEKMQSDKGSIPDRFSAQQFSDYHSELNMSSLELGDSALYFCASSTRQAVNYGYTFGSGTRLTVV.

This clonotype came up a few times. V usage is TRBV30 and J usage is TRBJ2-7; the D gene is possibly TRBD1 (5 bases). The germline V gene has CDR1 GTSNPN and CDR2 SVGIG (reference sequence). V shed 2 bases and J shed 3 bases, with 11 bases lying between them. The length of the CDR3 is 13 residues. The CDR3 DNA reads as TGTGCCTGGAGTAGACAGAGTTTCTACGAGCAGTACTTC. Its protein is CAWSRQSFYEQYF.

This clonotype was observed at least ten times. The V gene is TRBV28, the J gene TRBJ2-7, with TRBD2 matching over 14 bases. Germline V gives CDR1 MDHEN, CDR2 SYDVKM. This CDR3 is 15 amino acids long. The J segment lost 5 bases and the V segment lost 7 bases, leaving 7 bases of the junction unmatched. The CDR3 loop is CASISPGLAGDEQYF. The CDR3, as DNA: TGTGCCAGCATAAGCCCGGGACTAGCGGGAGACGAGCAGTACTTC.

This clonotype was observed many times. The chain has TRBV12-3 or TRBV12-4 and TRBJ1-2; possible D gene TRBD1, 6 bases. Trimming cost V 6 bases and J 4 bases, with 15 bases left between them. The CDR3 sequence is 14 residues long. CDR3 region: CASSRGRTVYGYTF. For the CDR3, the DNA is TGTGCCAGCAGCCGGGGAAGGACAGTCTATGGCTACACCTTC.

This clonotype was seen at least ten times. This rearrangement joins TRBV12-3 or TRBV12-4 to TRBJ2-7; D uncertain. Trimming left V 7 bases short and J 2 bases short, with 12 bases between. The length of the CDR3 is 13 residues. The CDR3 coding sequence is TGTGCCAGCACCTTTGGTGGGCCCTACGAGCAGTACTTC. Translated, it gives CASTFGGPYEQYF.